This T cell receptor (beta chain) was found in a study of blood T cell repertoires in COVID-19. Study background: Researchers got acute and convalescent COVID-19 samples from the United States, Italy and Spain.

Per the study methods: Scientists estimated how many nucleated cells there were by amplifying reference gene primers. Repertoires were generated with immunoSEQ multiplex PCR, while TCRdb's copy carries only in-frame clones and drops some. D and trimming come from the DNA, and the V and J calls and clone size come from that table. Of about 350,000 clones in the sample, 88% were seen once. Participants were placed into cohorts based on the clinical history they reported. Contact with a PCR-confirmed or clinician-diagnosed COVID-19 case occurred within 2 weeks of entry. This clone occurred many times. CDR1 is WSHSY and CDR2 is SAAADI in the germline V gene. The CDR3 spans 19 residues. The junction had 9 bases not matched to a gene; V was cut back by 1 base and J by 0 bases.

Sequences were obtained from PBMCs or T cells enriched from blood (not recorded which). The chain recombines TRBV10-2 with TRBJ1-5, with TRBD1 identical over 10 bases. The sequence was collected from a woman younger than 45 who had been exposed to COVID-19. This CDR3 is CASSEWDRGGHHSNQPQHF. CDR3 DNA: TGCGCCAGCAGTGAGTGGGACAGGGGAGGCCACCATAGCAATCAGCCCCAGCATTTT.